This section outlines one T cell receptor beta chain sequence together with its context. The data derive from a study of blood T cell repertoires in COVID-19. As for the study in general: Some COVID-19 samples were acute and others convalescent; all came from the United States, Italy and Spain.

Study processing details: How many nucleated cells were present was estimated from reference gene primer amplification. Generated by immunoSEQ multiplex PCR, the TCRdb table keeps only in-frame clones and is missing some. V and J calls and clone size are given by that table; D and trimming were obtained from the DNA. The data show fewer than 250,000 clones, under 90% seen once. Sequenced: peripheral blood. This TCR derives from a woman in her forties with active or convalescent COVID-19.

In DNA form, the CDR3 reads TGTGCCAGCAGCCCCCGCGGGGGGCCCACTGAAGCTTTCTTT. Amino acid sequence: CASSPRGGPTEAFF. The chain employs TRBV2 and TRBJ1-1; perhaps TRBD1 as D (6 bases). This CDR3 spans 14 amino acids. V lost 6 bases to trimming and J lost 4 bases, with 15 bases between them. Looked up from germline, CDR1 is SNHLY and CDR2 is FYNNEI. The full variable domain, rest sourced from reference TRBV2 and TRBJ1-1, is EPEVTQTPSHQVTQMGQEVILRCVPISNHLYFYWYRQILGQKVEFLVSFYNNEISEKSEIFDDQFSVERPDGSNFTLKIRSTKLEDSAMYFCASSPRGGPTEAFFGQGTRLTVV.